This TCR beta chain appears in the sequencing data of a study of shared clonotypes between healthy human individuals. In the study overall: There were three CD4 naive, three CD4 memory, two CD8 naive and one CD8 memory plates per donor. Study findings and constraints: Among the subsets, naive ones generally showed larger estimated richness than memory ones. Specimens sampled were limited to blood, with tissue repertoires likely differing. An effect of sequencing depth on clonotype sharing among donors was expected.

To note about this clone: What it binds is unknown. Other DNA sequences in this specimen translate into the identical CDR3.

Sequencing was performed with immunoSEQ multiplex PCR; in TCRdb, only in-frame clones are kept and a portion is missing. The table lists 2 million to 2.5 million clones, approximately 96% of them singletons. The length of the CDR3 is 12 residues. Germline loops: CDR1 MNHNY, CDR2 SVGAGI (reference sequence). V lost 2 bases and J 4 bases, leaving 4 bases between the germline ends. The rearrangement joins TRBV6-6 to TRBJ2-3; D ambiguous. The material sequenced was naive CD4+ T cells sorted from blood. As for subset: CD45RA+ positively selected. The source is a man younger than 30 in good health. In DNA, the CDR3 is TGTGCCAGCAGTTACGAAGCAGATACGCAGTATTTT. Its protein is CASSYEADTQYF.